What follows are 20 T cell receptor beta chains derived from one specimen sequenced in a study of OX40 agonist ivuxolimab in advanced cancers. Sequenced by immunoSEQ multiplex PCR; TCRdb stores in-frame clones only, minus some. This table has approximately 76,000 clones, 92% appearing once. The specimen was CD4+ or CD8+ T cells sorted from blood, collected in a trial of the OX40 agonist ivuxolimab. These TCRs come from an adult with an advanced solid tumor such as melanoma, head and neck, liver or kidney cancer.

V is TRBV15 and J is TRBJ1-5; no clear D. The V end was cut by 0 bases, the J end by 1 base, with 10 bases between. Germline V gene data show CDR1 as LNHNV and CDR2 as YYDKDF (reference sequence). This CDR3 is built from 16 residues. Here the CDR3 reads CATSRDLGFSNQPQHF. CDR3 sequence (DNA): TGTGCCACCAGCAGAGATCTAGGGTTCAGCAATCAGCCCCAGCATTTT.

The chain uses TRBV9 and TRBJ2-7; TRBD1 is a possible D gene (5 bases). V was pared by 3 bases and J by 3 bases, with 10 bases between. The CDR3 consists of 13 residues. Per germline, CDR1 SGDLS and CDR2 YYNGEE. CDR3: CASSAKGLYEQYF. The CDR3 nucleotides are TGTGCCAGCAGCGCGAAGGGGCTCTACGAGCAGTACTTC.

The chain joins TRBV27 to TRBJ2-5; 10 positions match TRBD2. Losses at the gene ends were 5 bases for V and 2 bases for J; bases not matched to a gene: 11. The CDR3 covers 17 residues. Germline V gives CDR1 MNHEY, CDR2 SMNVEV (reference sequence). CDR3 DNA: TGTGCCAGCAGTATCCAGACTAGCGGGCGGTTACAAGAGACCCAGTACTTC. This encodes CASSIQTSGRLQETQYF.

This clone was observed once. The rearrangement uses TRBV7-2 and TRBJ2-7; 11 positions match TRBD2. The V gene end was trimmed by 4 bases and the J gene end by 1 base; junction bases not matched to a gene: 3. Germline V lookup: CDR1 SGHTA, CDR2 FQGNSA. The CDR3 runs to 15 residues. The DNA of the CDR3 is TGTGCCAGCAGCTCGGGACTAGCGGTGTCCTACGAGCAGTACTTC. This gives the protein CASSSGLAVSYEQYF.

V usage is TRBV4-2 and J usage is TRBJ2-7, with TRBD1 identical over 7 bases. V shed 3 bases, J shed 3 bases, and the junction held 2 bases outside the gene matches. This CDR3 spans 13 amino acids. Germline V lookup: CDR1 LGHNA, CDR2 YNFKEQ. The CDR3 loop reads CASSHGTDYEQYF. CDR3 nucleotides: TGTGCCAGCAGCCACGGGACAGACTACGAGCAGTACTTC.

The chain combines TRBV7-9 with TRBJ2-5; 10 nucleotides align to TRBD1. The CDR3 is 15 amino acids. Germline values: CDR1 SEHNR, CDR2 FQNEAQ (reference sequence). The junction had 6 bases not matched to a gene; V was cut back by 6 bases and J by 2 bases. The CDR3 region has the DNA TGTGCCAGCAGACTCCGGGACAGGGGACAAGAGACCCAGTACTTC. It encodes CASRLRDRGQETQYF.

V gene TRBV9 combines with J gene TRBJ2-3, with TRBD2 matching over 12 bases. This CDR3 is 16 amino acids long. Germline CDR1 reads SGDLS; CDR2 reads YYNGEE. Trimming cost V 4 bases and J 4 bases; bases outside gene matches: 7. The CDR3 protein is CASSTLAGGLADTQYF. The CDR3 region has the DNA TGTGCCAGCAGCACGCTAGCGGGGGGGCTCGCAGATACGCAGTATTTT.

V is TRBV27 and J is TRBJ1-2; 7 nucleotides align to TRBD1. The CDR3 consists of 16 residues. Trimming cost V 5 bases and J 7 bases; bases outside gene matches: 16. Germline V gene lookup returns CDR1 MNHEY and CDR2 SMNVEV (reference sequence). The CDR3 is CASSPASPSGGAGYTF. CDR3 nucleotide sequence: TGTGCCAGCAGTCCAGCCTCTCCTTCAGGGGGAGCTGGCTACACCTTC.

The chain carries TRBV9 and TRBJ2-5, with D unresolved. The CDR3 length is 15 residues. Trimming left V 3 bases short and J 1 base short, with 13 bases between. Germline V gene sequence: CDR1 SGDLS, CDR2 YYNGEE. DNA of the CDR3: TGTGCCAGCAGCGACCCCAGAACAGCCCAAGAGACCCAGTACTTC. Its translation: CASSDPRTAQETQYF.

This clone showed up just once. V is TRBV9 and J is TRBJ1-5, with unresolved D. V lost 3 bases to trimming and J lost 2 bases, with 3 bases between them. Germline-derived CDR1 and CDR2 are SGDLS and YYNGEE. The CDR3 runs to 12 residues. DNA of the CDR3: TGTGCCAGCAGCGAGGGCAATCAGCCCCAGCATTTT. Its protein is CASSEGNQPQHF. Full variable domain (outside the CDR3, taken from reference TRBV9 and TRBJ1-5): DSGVTQTPKHLITATGQRVTLRCSPRSGDLSVYWYQQSLDQGLQFLIQYYNGEERAKGNILERFSAQQFPDLHSELNLSSLELGDSALYFCASSEGNQPQHFGDGTRLSIL.

CDR3 loop: CASSAPGREAFF. The CDR3 DNA reads as TGTGCCAGCAGCGCCCCAGGAAGGGAAGCTTTCTTT. The gene calls are TRBV9 and TRBJ1-1; the D is unclear. Germline V gives CDR1 SGDLS, CDR2 YYNGEE. V lost 3 bases and J 8 bases, leaving 11 bases between the germline ends. This CDR3 is 12 amino acids long.

CDR3 in DNA: TGTGCCAGCAGCCCCGGACTAGCGGGGGGGCCAGCTGGGGCCAACGTCCTGACTTTC. Translated, it gives CASSPGLAGGPAGANVLTF. The chain employs TRBV7-8 and TRBJ2-6, with TRBD2 matching 15 bases. This CDR3 is 19 amino acids long. The V gene's germline CDR1 is SGHVS and CDR2 FQNEAQ. Trimming at V came to 5 bases and at J to 2 bases, leaving 7 bases not matched to a gene. Supplemented by reference TRBV7-8 and TRBJ2-6, the full variable domain reads GAGVSQSPRYKVAKRGQDVALRCDPISGHVSLFWYQQALGQGPEFLTYFQNEAQLDKSGLPSDRFFAERPEGSVSTLKIQRTQQEDSAVYLCASSPGLAGGPAGANVLTFGAGSRLTVL.

The rearrangement joins TRBV11-2 to TRBJ2-1; 11 bases match TRBD1. Germline V gives CDR1 SGHAT, CDR2 FQNNGV. CDR3 length: 18 residues. The V gene end was trimmed by 2 bases and the J gene end by 0 bases; junction bases not matched to a gene: 6. The CDR3 reads CASSLPGTGGSSYNEQFF. The CDR3 coding sequence is TGTGCCAGCAGCTTACCCGGGACAGGGGGGAGCTCCTACAATGAGCAGTTCTTC.

The chain is built from TRBV10-3 and TRBJ2-5; 9 positions agree with TRBD2. Germline CDR1 reads ENHRY; CDR2 reads SYGVKD. The V segment lost 0 bases and the J segment 4 bases; nucleotides outside the gene matches: 6. The CDR3 runs to 16 residues. The CDR3 DNA is TGTGCCATCAGTGAGTCAGGTAGCGGGGGTTTAGAGACCCAGTACTTC. The encoded protein is CAISESGSGGLETQYF.

J is TRBJ2-5 and V is TRBV15; TRBD1 aligns across 8 bases. After removal of 0 bases from V and 4 bases from J, the junction contained 4 bases not matched to a gene. The CDR3 is made up of 15 amino acids. Germline V gene sequence: CDR1 LNHNV, CDR2 YYDKDF (reference sequence). CDR3 in DNA: TGTGCCACCAGCAGAGACAGGGGGCAGGGAGAGACCCAGTACTTC. It encodes CATSRDRGQGETQYF.

The chain joins TRBV7-9 to TRBJ1-6; no reliable D call. Between the trimmed V and J ends, which lost 8 bases and 7 bases, there was a span of 12 bases. CDR3 length: 13 amino acids. Germline assignment: CDR1 SEHNR and CDR2 FQNEAQ (reference sequence). The CDR3 is CASGGRPNSPLHF. The DNA for the CDR3 is TGTGCCAGCGGAGGACGTCCCAATTCACCCCTCCACTTT.

This clone was counted between two and nine times. The genes are TRBV13 and TRBJ1-2; 10 positions agree with TRBD1. The trim removed 4 bases at V and 6 bases at J, leaving 8 bases unmatched. The CDR3 sequence is 15 residues long. Germline CDR1 PRHDT, CDR2 FYEKMQ (reference sequence). For the CDR3, the DNA is TGTGCCAGCAGCTCCTGGACAGGGGGATCGGATGGCTACACCTTC. Residues: CASSSWTGGSDGYTF.

The chain uses TRBV5-6 and TRBJ2-7; 8 bases agree with TRBD1. The germline gives CDR1 SGHDT, CDR2 YYEEEE. CDR3 length: 14 amino acids. The junction had 5 bases not matched to a gene; V was cut back by 4 bases and J by 2 bases. CDR3 DNA sequence: TGTGCCAGCAGCCCGGGGACAGGACCCTACGAGCAGTACTTC. Amino acids: CASSPGTGPYEQYF.

This chain links TRBV29-1 with TRBJ2-3, with no clear D. V was pared by 2 bases and J by 3 bases, with 15 bases between. This CDR3 is 15 amino acids long. The germline CDR1 and CDR2 sequences are SQVTM and ANQGSEA. CDR3 nucleotide sequence: TGCAGCGTTGAAACGTCGGCTGAACCGACAGATACGCAGTATTTT. Amino acids: CSVETSAEPTDTQYF.

This chain uses TRBV7-7 with TRBJ2-5; D perhaps matches TRBD1 (7 bases). V lost 5 bases, J lost 5 bases, and 18 bases lay in between. The CDR3 runs 15 residues. CDR1 SSHAT and CDR2 FNYEAQ come from the germline V gene (reference sequence). The CDR3 reads CASSPARGVLETQYF. The CDR3 DNA reads TGTGCCAGCAGCCCCGCCAGGGGGGTCTTGGAGACCCAGTACTTC.